The 31 T cell receptor beta chains below come from one sample, sequenced in a study of OX40 agonist ivuxolimab in advanced cancers. Library generation was performed with the immunoSEQ multiplex PCR assay. What TCRdb holds here is the immuneACCESS table cut down to in-frame rearrangements. Part of the clones is not present; checked against another copy, under half of the missing clones reflect an unresolved V gene, and the others are unexplained. The sample data list 100,000 or so clones, and approximately 80% of these were observed just once. The biggest ten clones account for around 5.9% of the sample. The sequences come from CD4+ or CD8+ T cells sorted from blood, collected in a trial of the OX40 agonist ivuxolimab. These receptors originate from an adult with an advanced solid tumor such as melanoma, head and neck, liver or kidney cancer.

V and J are TRBV19 and TRBJ2-5, with D maybe TRBD1 (7 bases). The closer fit of TRBJ2-7 to the DNA end suggests the J call may be wrong. This CDR3 spans 15 amino acids. Looked up from germline, CDR1 is LNHDA and CDR2 is SQIVND (reference sequence). CDR3 nucleotides: TGTGCCAGTAGTAGCGACAGGGAGGTGAGTCGCGAGCAGTACTTC. Its protein is CASSSDREVSREQYF.

The CDR3 reads CASSVGQGGSRQPQHF. Written as DNA, the CDR3 is TGTGCCAGCAGCGTCGGACAGGGAGGTTCTCGTCAGCCCCAGCATTTT. The V gene is TRBV9, the J gene TRBJ1-5; 8 bases fit TRBD1. Per the germline V gene, CDR1 is SGDLS and CDR2 is YYNGEE. This CDR3 region has 16 residues. Trimming removed 2 bases from V and 6 bases from J; junction bases left unmatched: 10.

The gene calls are TRBV10-3 and TRBJ1-1, with no clear D. Trimming removed 10 bases at V and 1 base at J, with 16 bases between. In germline, CDR1 is ENHRY, CDR2 SYGVKD. This CDR3 contains 14 residues. The CDR3 nucleotides read TGTGCCAGCCTCCCTGCCCGGGGGAACACTGAAGCTTTCTTT. Its protein is CASLPARGNTEAFF.

This clone came up once. The chain is built from TRBV7-2 and TRBJ2-3; 10 nucleotides line up with TRBD2. This CDR3 spans 18 amino acids. Germline assignment: CDR1 SGHTA and CDR2 FQGNSA. The V segment lost 1 base and the J segment 4 bases; nucleotides outside the gene matches: 11. CDR3 residues: CASSLEPPRTSGPDTQYF. The CDR3 DNA reads as TGTGCCAGCAGCTTAGAGCCTCCCCGGACTAGCGGTCCAGATACGCAGTATTTT.

CDR3 loop: CASSLGAGIEETQYF. The CDR3 DNA is TGTGCCAGCAGCTTAGGGGCAGGCATCGAAGAGACCCAGTACTTC. The V call is TRBV7-8, the J call TRBJ2-5; D unresolved. V dropped 1 base and J dropped 3 bases, with 12 bases sitting between them. The CDR3 is 15 amino acids. Germline V gene sequence: CDR1 SGHVS, CDR2 FQNEAQ.

V and J are TRBV7-9 and TRBJ2-1; 13 positions agree with TRBD2. The V segment lost 5 bases and the J segment 8 bases; nucleotides outside the gene matches: 9. This CDR3 region has 16 residues. The V gene's germline CDR1 is SEHNR and CDR2 FQNEAQ (reference sequence). CDR3 protein: CASSGTSGVGADEQFF. As DNA, the CDR3 is TGTGCCAGCAGCGGGACTAGCGGGGTGGGGGCTGATGAGCAGTTCTTC.

The chain employs TRBV5-1 and TRBJ1-1; 7 bases fit TRBD1. Germline-derived CDR1 and CDR2 are SGHRS and YFSETQ. The CDR3 length is 18 residues. V gave up 0 bases and J gave up 4 bases; unmatched junction bases: 15. CDR3 DNA: TGCGCCAGCAGCTTGGGACTGGACAGGTGGGGGGAAAGCACTGAAGCTTTCTTT. It translates to CASSLGLDRWGESTEAFF.

The chain employs TRBV10-2 and TRBJ2-7, with TRBD1 matching 7 bases. Germline assignment: CDR1 WSHSY and CDR2 SAAADI. V trimming: 6 bases; J trimming: 2 bases; junction bases outside the gene matches: 7. The CDR3 is made up of 14 amino acids. In nucleotides, the CDR3 is TGCGCCAGCAGATCCCGGGACAGAGCCTACGAGCAGTACTTC. The encoded protein is CASRSRDRAYEQYF.

The genes are TRBV14 and TRBJ2-1; 9 positions match TRBD2. CDR1 SGHDN and CDR2 FVKESK come from the germline V gene. V lost 1 base, J lost 6 bases, and 4 bases stayed unmatched. The CDR3 extends over 15 amino acids. CDR3 region: CASSQGAGGFNEQFF. CDR3 sequence (DNA): TGTGCCAGCAGCCAAGGAGCGGGAGGTTTCAATGAGCAGTTCTTC.

The chain employs TRBV27 and TRBJ1-1; no clear D gene. V was clipped by 3 bases and J by 3 bases, with 8 bases between them. Germline CDR1 MNHEY, CDR2 SMNVEV (reference sequence). The CDR3 length is 13 residues. The CDR3 DNA follows: TGTGCCAGCAGTTTCGCTGGGCACACTGAAGCTTTCTTT. Translation: CASSFAGHTEAFF.

The rearrangement uses TRBV4-1 and TRBJ2-1, with D uncertain. Germline CDR1 and CDR2: MGHRA and YSYEKL. The CDR3 extends over 14 amino acids. V gave up 0 bases and J gave up 3 bases, with 6 bases separating them. This chain's CDR3 is CASSQDPNYNEQFF. The CDR3 region has the DNA TGCGCCAGCAGCCAAGATCCTAACTACAATGAGCAGTTCTTC.

The V gene is TRBV9, the J gene TRBJ2-3; TRBD2 matches 15 bases. V lost 4 bases to trimming and J lost 1 base; unmatched junction nucleotides: 4. The CDR3 has 17 amino acids. Germline V gives CDR1 SGDLS, CDR2 YYNGEE. The CDR3 loop is CASSPGTSGGRTDTQYF. The DNA for the CDR3 is TGTGCCAGCAGCCCAGGGACTAGCGGGGGGCGCACAGATACGCAGTATTTT.

J is TRBJ2-3 and V is TRBV19; 10 bases fit TRBD2. This CDR3 is built from 15 residues. V lost 3 bases, J lost 2 bases, and 2 bases stayed unmatched. Germline CDR1 is LNHDA and CDR2 is SQIVND (reference sequence). The CDR3 bases are TGTGCCAGTAGTATGACTAGCGGGTACACAGATACGCAGTATTTT. Translating gives CASSMTSGYTDTQYF.

This clone was observed once. V usage is TRBV5-8 and J usage is TRBJ2-7; 8 nucleotides line up with TRBD2. The germline gives CDR1 SGHTS, CDR2 YDEGEE. This CDR3 has 13 residues. V shed 4 bases and J 2 bases; nucleotides not matched to a gene: 2. The CDR3, as DNA: TGTGCCAGCAGCCCCGGGGGGGCCTACGAGCAGTACTTC. Its translation is CASSPGGAYEQYF.

This clone is classed as medium-sized. The rearrangement joins TRBV10-3 to TRBJ1-2, with unresolved D. CDR3 length equals 13 residues. CDR1 and CDR2 from the germline V gene are ENHRY and SYGVKD. The V gene lost 4 bases and the J gene lost 4 bases, with 10 bases spanning the gap. DNA of the CDR3: TGTGCCATCAGTGCCTCAGGAGCCTATGGCTACACCTTC. Protein: CAISASGAYGYTF.

This chain connects TRBV30 to TRBJ1-1, with a possible D match to TRBD1 (5 bases). Germline CDR1 reads GTSNPN; CDR2 reads SVGIG (reference sequence). The CDR3 has 14 residues. Deletions cut 5 bases from V and 7 bases from J, with 20 bases between. Written as DNA, the CDR3 is TGTGCCTGGTCAAGTATCCTTGGAAGGGGTGAAGCTTTCTTT. Translating gives CAWSSILGRGEAFF.

The chain links TRBV18 to TRBJ1-2; D unresolved. With 0 bases removed from V and 4 bases from J, the gap between germline ends came to 15 bases. Germline V CDR1 and CDR2: KGHSH, LQKENI. This CDR3 has 16 residues. The CDR3 sequence: CASSPPTLNSIYGYTF. CDR3 bases: TGTGCCAGCTCACCACCCACTCTAAACTCCATCTATGGCTACACCTTC. Variable domain in full (rest from reference TRBV18 and TRBJ1-2): NAGVMQNPRHLVRRRGQEARLRCSPMKGHSHVYWYRQLPEEGLKFMVYLQKENIIDESGMPKERFSAEFPKEGPSILRIQQVVRGDSAAYFCASSPPTLNSIYGYTFGSGTRLTVV.

The chain couples TRBV5-6 to TRBJ1-2; D unclear. V lost 1 base and J lost 1, with 14 bases in between. The CDR3 has 16 residues. Per the germline V gene, CDR1 is SGHDT and CDR2 is YYEEEE. The CDR3 region has the DNA TGTGCCAGCAGCTTGCCGGAATTGGGGATTAACTATGGCTACACCTTC. Amino acid sequence: CASSLPELGINYGYTF.

The V call is TRBV11-2, the J call TRBJ1-1; possibly TRBD1 for D (5 bases). CDR1 and CDR2 from the germline V gene are SGHAT and FQNNGV. The ends were cut back, 5 bases at V and 7 bases at J, with 11 bases in the middle. This CDR3 comprises 12 residues. This CDR3 reads CASSPRQNEAFF. DNA of the CDR3: TGTGCCAGCAGCCCACGACAGAATGAAGCTTTCTTT.

The gene calls are TRBV27 and TRBJ2-7; possible D gene TRBD1, 5 bases. From germline, CDR1 is MNHEY and CDR2 SMNVEV (reference sequence). The ends were cut back, 0 bases at V and 5 bases at J, with 11 bases in the middle. CDR3 length: 14 residues. CDR3 protein: CASSLSGRHDEQYF. As DNA, the CDR3 is TGTGCCAGCAGTTTATCGGGGCGCCACGACGAGCAGTACTTC.

The chain joins TRBV10-1 to TRBJ2-7; tentatively, D is TRBD1 (6 bases). Germline-derived CDR1 and CDR2 are WNHNN and SYGVQD (reference sequence). The CDR3 runs to 13 residues. Trimming removed 4 bases from V and 6 bases from J, with 13 bases in between. The CDR3 here is CASSGPGHSEQYF. CDR3 sequence (DNA): TGCGCCAGCAGTGGTCCGGGACATTCCGAGCAGTACTTC.

The chain employs TRBV7-2 and TRBJ2-5, with D hard to call. Germline V gene sequence: CDR1 SGHTA, CDR2 FQGNSA. Trimming took 5 bases from V and 2 from J, leaving 12 bases between them. The CDR3 loop spans 14 amino acids. The CDR3 loop is CASSRYGEQETQYF. CDR3 DNA: TGTGCCAGCAGCCGCTACGGAGAGCAAGAGACCCAGTACTTC.

The V and J genes are TRBV5-8 and TRBJ2-7; perhaps TRBD1 as D (5 bases). The V gene's germline CDR1 is SGHTS and CDR2 YDEGEE. The V end was cut by 4 bases, the J end by 3 bases, with 17 bases between. The CDR3 is made up of 15 amino acids. In DNA, the CDR3 is TGTGCCAGCAGCGCCGCAGGGAATCCTTACTACGAGCAGTACTTC. This encodes CASSAAGNPYYEQYF. The entire variable domain, with the rest obtained from reference TRBV5-8 and TRBJ2-7, is as follows: EAGVTQSPTHLIKTRGQQATLRCSPISGHTSVYWYQQALGLGLQFLLWYDEGEERNRGNFPPRFSGRQFPNYSSELNVNALELEDSALYLCASSAAGNPYYEQYFGPGTRLTVT.

This chain uses TRBV7-8 with TRBJ1-3; D unclear. The CDR3 contains 14 residues. V was pared by 5 bases and J by 7 bases, with 15 bases between. From germline, CDR1 is SGHVS and CDR2 FQNEAQ. CDR3 protein: CASSRLLESNTIYF. The CDR3 region has the DNA TGTGCCAGCAGCCGGCTGCTGGAGAGCAACACCATATATTTT.

This chain links TRBV10-3 with TRBJ2-1; 11 nucleotides agree with TRBD2. With 2 bases clipped from V and 4 bases from J, the junction kept 1 base outside the gene matches. CDR3 length equals 15 residues. Germline CDR1 is ENHRY and CDR2 is SYGVKD. The CDR3 DNA reads TGTGCCATCAGTGAGGGGACTAGCGGATACAATGAGCAGTTCTTC. Translated, it gives CAISEGTSGYNEQFF.

The chain carries TRBV6-6 and TRBJ2-7; D may be TRBD1 or TRBD2 (5 bases each). There are 15 residues in the CDR3. V lost 6 bases and J lost 11, with 26 bases in between. Germline values: CDR1 MNHNY, CDR2 SVGAGI (reference sequence). The CDR3 sequence is CASRTLSAGRLGEYF. The CDR3 DNA sequence: TGTGCCAGCAGGACCCTTTCCGCAGGTCGGTTGGGGGAGTACTTC.

The gene calls are TRBV2 and TRBJ1-5; 8 bases map to TRBD1. This CDR3 has 15 amino acids. The J segment lost 5 bases and the V segment lost 3 bases, leaving 6 bases of the junction unmatched. The germline CDR1 and CDR2 sequences are SNHLY and FYNNEI. This CDR3 reads CASSDRAGGYQPQHF. DNA of the CDR3: TGTGCCAGCAGTGACAGGGCAGGGGGCTATCAGCCCCAGCATTTT.

CDR3 sequence: CASSAGLAYEQYF. CDR3 coding DNA: TGTGCCAGCAGTGCGGGACTGGCCTACGAGCAGTACTTC. The chain carries TRBV27 and TRBJ2-7; the D gene is possibly TRBD2 (6 bases). CDR1 and CDR2 from the germline V gene are MNHEY and SMNVEV (reference sequence). The CDR3 has 13 amino acids. Between the trimmed V and J ends, which lost 5 bases and 2 bases, there was a span of 10 bases.

This clone was detected only once. The chain carries TRBV5-4 and TRBJ2-7, with D tentatively TRBD1 (6 bases). V lost 4 bases, J lost 2 bases, and 19 bases lay in between. This CDR3 region has 16 residues. From germline, CDR1 is SGHNT and CDR2 YYREEE (reference sequence). The CDR3 here is CASSRSIGEGAYEQYF. The CDR3 DNA reads as TGTGCCAGCAGCCGAAGCATCGGAGAGGGGGCCTACGAGCAGTACTTC.

This rearrangement joins TRBV7-3 to TRBJ2-3; D is undetermined. Germline CDR1 reads SGHTA; CDR2 reads FQGTGA. This CDR3 is 12 amino acids long. Trimming removed 6 bases at V and 6 bases at J, with 10 bases between. The CDR3: CASSTPRDTQYF. In DNA form, the CDR3 reads TGTGCCAGCAGTACCCCCAGGGATACGCAGTATTTT.

This rearrangement joins TRBV11-2 to TRBJ2-1, with D maybe TRBD1 (6 bases). The CDR3 has 15 residues. CDR1 and CDR2 (germline): SGHAT, FQNNGV. The germline V and J ends were trimmed by 4 bases and 5 bases, with 15 bases remaining between them. This CDR3 reads CASSSVGTTDNEQFF. In DNA form, the CDR3 reads TGTGCCAGCAGCTCAGTTGGGACAACCGACAATGAGCAGTTCTTC.